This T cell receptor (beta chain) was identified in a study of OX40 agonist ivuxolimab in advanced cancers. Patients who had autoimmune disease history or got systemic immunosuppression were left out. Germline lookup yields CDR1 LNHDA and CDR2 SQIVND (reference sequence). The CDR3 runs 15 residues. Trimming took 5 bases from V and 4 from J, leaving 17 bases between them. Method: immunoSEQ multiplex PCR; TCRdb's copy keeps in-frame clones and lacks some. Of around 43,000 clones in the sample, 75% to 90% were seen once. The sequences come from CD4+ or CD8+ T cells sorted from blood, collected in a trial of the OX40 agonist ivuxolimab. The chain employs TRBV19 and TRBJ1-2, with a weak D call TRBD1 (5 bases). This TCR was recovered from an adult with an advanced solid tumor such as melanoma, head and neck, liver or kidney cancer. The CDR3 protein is CASSRAFDGGYGYTF. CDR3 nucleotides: TGTGCCAGTAGTCGAGCTTTCGACGGGGGCTATGGCTACACCTTC.